This T cell receptor beta chain emerged from a study of T cell responses to AZD1222 COVID-19 vaccine. Study observations and caveats: Seropositive at baseline were only a handful of AZD1222 recipients. Donors, mostly white British, included more females; clonal diversity was possibly underestimated. There were repertoire samples only from the period after the peak T cell response. Variant regions that are unmutated are reportedly the target of nearly half of spike-specific TCRs.

In regard to this clone: Its specificity is unknown.

TCRdb's table, derived via immunoSEQ multiplex PCR, lists solely in-frame clones and lacks some. The sample lists 150,000 to 250,000 clones, about nine tenths seen once, with nearly 3.5% in the top ten. V trimming: 3 bases; J trimming: 1 base; junction bases outside the gene matches: 17. The CDR3 length is 18 residues. CDR1 and CDR2 from the germline V gene are GTSNPN and SVGIG (reference sequence). This material consisted of peripheral blood, taken 28 days after the second AZD1222 dose. The chain employs TRBV30 and TRBJ1-1; 7 nucleotides agree with TRBD1. The receptor was derived from an adult who received the AZD1222 COVID-19 vaccine. The DNA of the CDR3 is TGTGCCTGGAGACGGGGGGGGACAGCATCTTCTAAGAACACTGAAGCTTTCTTT. It specifies CAWRRGGTASSKNTEAFF. The full variable domain, completed using reference TRBV30 and TRBJ1-1, is SQTIHQWPATLVQPVGSPLSLECTVEGTSNPNLYWYRQAAGRGLQLLFYSVGIGQISSEVPQNLSASRPQDRQFILSSKKLLLSDSGFYLCAWRRGGTASSKNTEAFFGQGTRLTVV.